The sequence of this TCR beta chain was determined in a study of CD4+ T cells in melanoma. Generated by immunoSEQ multiplex PCR, the TCRdb table keeps only in-frame clones and is missing some. The profile shows 13,000 or so clones, roughly 80% of them singletons. V dropped 6 bases and J dropped 0 bases, with 18 bases sitting between them. The CDR3 covers 18 residues. Germline loops: CDR1 SGHTA, CDR2 FQGTGA. This chain joins TRBV7-3 and TRBJ2-6, with D perhaps matching TRBD1 (6 bases). Sequences were obtained from cells from a culture (not recorded whether cultured in vitro). This sequence was found in a human donor with melanoma. For the CDR3, the DNA is TGTGCCAGCAGTCCATCTGCAGGGGCGTTCTCTGGGGCCAACGTCCTGACTTTC. Its protein is CASSPSAGAFSGANVLTF.